One and the same sample provided the 29 T cell receptor beta chains below, sequenced in a study of CXCR3-negative and CXCR3-positive naive CD8 T cells. The authors prepared UMI-labeled TRB cDNA libraries by 5' RACE. TCRdb reprocessed the 5' RACE reads, with one entry per CDR3 protein and no DNA. This sample's table has 55,000 to 65,000 distinct CDR3 sequences. The sample consisted of naive CXCR3- CD8+ T cells from blood. Subset: CD45RO-CCR7+CD27+CD95- naive CD8+ T cells lacking CXCR3 (TNR3-). The receptor set was obtained from a human donor in good health. Some clones in this sample may be carry-over from other donors' samples.

The chain employs TRBV29-1 and TRBJ2-5; lacking DNA, the TRBD1 call made by TCRdb goes unchecked. This CDR3 spans 11 amino acids. Germline V gene lookup returns CDR1 SQVTM and CDR2 ANQGSEA. This CDR3 reads CSVGTAETQYF.

The chain has TRBV20-1 and TRBJ1-5. Germline-derived CDR1 and CDR2 are DFQATT and SNEGSKA (reference sequence). This CDR3 is 15 amino acids long. CDR3 sequence: CSARSGEAGSQPQHF.

The CDR3 region is CSAVQTDQPQHF. The chain has TRBV20-1 and TRBJ1-5. The germline gives CDR1 DFQATT, CDR2 SNEGSKA (reference sequence). The CDR3 extends over 12 amino acids.

The genes are TRBV7-8 and TRBJ1-2; TCRdb outputs TRBD1, but without DNA this stays unchecked. This CDR3 region has 11 residues. CDR1 and CDR2 from the germline V gene are SGHVS and FQNEAQ. CDR3 sequence: CASSMGGGYTF.

CDR3 region: CSVLGAQGGYTF. J is TRBJ1-2 and V is TRBV29-1; without DNA, the TCRdb call of TRBD1 cannot be checked. The germline V gene has CDR1 SQVTM and CDR2 ANQGSEA. The CDR3 is 12 residues long. Full variable domain (remainder filled in from reference TRBV29-1 and TRBJ1-2): SAVISQKPSRDICQRGTSLTIQCQVDSQVTMMFWYRQQPGQSLTLIATANQGSEATYESGFVIDKFPISRPNLTFSTLTVSNMSPEDSSIYLCSVLGAQGGYTFGSGTRLTVV.

The rearrangement uses TRBV28 and TRBJ1-5; absent DNA, TCRdb's TRBD1 call cannot be checked. The CDR3 consists of 14 residues. Germline CDR1 and CDR2: MDHEN and SYDVKM. The CDR3 spells CASSLDRVNQPQHF.

The chain uses TRBV18 and TRBJ1-2; the D gene TCRdb calls, TRBD1, cannot be checked with no DNA. The CDR3 has 16 residues. Per the germline V gene, CDR1 is KGHSH and CDR2 is LQKENI. The CDR3 protein is CASSPGTVHPNYGYTF. The full variable domain, with the rest looked up from reference TRBV18 and TRBJ1-2, is NAGVMQNPRHLVRRRGQEARLRCSPMKGHSHVYWYRQLPEEGLKFMVYLQKENIIDESGMPKERFSAEFPKEGPSILRIQQVVRGDSAAYFCASSPGTVHPNYGYTFGSGTRLTVV.

This chain connects TRBV11-2 to TRBJ2-1. Looked up from germline, CDR1 is SGHAT and CDR2 is FQNNGV. The CDR3 covers 13 residues. The CDR3: CASSLTTNNEQFF. Combining the CDR3 with reference TRBV11-2 and TRBJ2-1 gives the whole variable domain EAGVAQSPRYKIIEKRQSVAFWCNPISGHATLYWYQQILGQGPKLLIQFQNNGVVDDSQLPKDRFSAERLKGVDSTLKIQPAKLEDSAVYLCASSLTTNNEQFFGPGTRLTVL.

The chain links TRBV19 to TRBJ2-7. Germline values: CDR1 LNHDA, CDR2 SQIVND (reference sequence). CDR3 length: 13 amino acids. The CDR3 sequence: CASKWESDYEQYF.

The V call is TRBV12-3 or TRBV12-4, the J call TRBJ1-5. The CDR3 covers 15 residues. The chain's CDR3 is CASSINSAVNQPQHF.

The chain links TRBV12-3 or TRBV12-4 to TRBJ1-2; TCRdb's assignment of TRBD1 cannot be checked, as there is no DNA. This CDR3 contains 15 residues. This chain's CDR3 is CASSLEGTGDRGYTF.

V and J are TRBV7-6 and TRBJ2-1. Germline V gene lookup returns CDR1 SGHVS and CDR2 FNYEAQ. The CDR3 runs to 15 residues. CDR3 amino acids: CASSPTGGSYNEQFF.

This chain links TRBV11-2 with TRBJ1-6. Germline CDR1 reads SGHAT; CDR2 reads FQNNGV. This CDR3 contains 17 residues. CDR3 in amino acids: CASSLEGLRSYNSPLHF.

The rearrangement links TRBV5-1 to TRBJ2-1; TCRdb's D call of TRBD1 is untestable without DNA. Germline V gene lookup returns CDR1 SGHRS and CDR2 YFSETQ. The CDR3 covers 14 residues. The CDR3 reads CASSLTGGGNEQFF.

The genes are TRBV6-5 and TRBJ2-7; lacking DNA, the TRBD1 call made by TCRdb goes unchecked. The germline V gene encodes CDR1 MNHEY and CDR2 SVGAGI. CDR3 length: 15 amino acids. CDR3 amino acids: CASSQDRDNSYEQYF.

V and J are TRBV29-1 and TRBJ1-1. This CDR3 has 11 residues. Germline values: CDR1 SQVTM, CDR2 ANQGSEA. The CDR3 region is CSVDLGTEAFF.

This chain uses TRBV7-2 with TRBJ2-5. Germline-derived CDR1 and CDR2 are SGHTA and FQGNSA. CDR3 length: 14 residues. The CDR3 here is CASSLALMGMTQYF.

The V and J genes are TRBV7-8 and TRBJ2-5. This CDR3 spans 15 amino acids. Germline V gives CDR1 SGHVS, CDR2 FQNEAQ. CDR3 protein: CASSLVGNREETQYF. Looking up the rest from reference TRBV7-8 and TRBJ2-5 gives the full variable domain: GAGVSQSPRYKVAKRGQDVALRCDPISGHVSLFWYQQALGQGPEFLTYFQNEAQLDKSGLPSDRFFAERPEGSVSTLKIQRTQQEDSAVYLCASSLVGNREETQYFGPGTRLLVL.

The chain employs TRBV5-6 and TRBJ2-3; absent DNA, TCRdb's TRBD2 call cannot be checked. This CDR3 is 16 amino acids long. In germline, CDR1 is SGHDT, CDR2 YYEEEE. This CDR3 is CASSSLAGGLGDTQYF. The variable domain in full, with the rest retrieved from reference TRBV5-6 and TRBJ2-3, is DAGVTQSPTHLIKTRGQQVTLRCSPKSGHDTVSWYQQALGQGPQFIFQYYEEEERQRGNFPDRFSGHQFPNYSSELNVNALLLGDSALYLCASSSLAGGLGDTQYFGPGTRLTVL.

The genes are TRBV5-1 and TRBJ1-1. Germline values: CDR1 SGHRS, CDR2 YFSETQ. The CDR3 has 14 amino acids. The chain's CDR3 is CASSLGGINTEAFF.

The chain has TRBV29-1 and TRBJ1-1. CDR3 length equals 13 residues. Per the germline V gene, CDR1 is SQVTM and CDR2 is ANQGSEA. The CDR3 spells CSAERGGGTEAFF.

The chain recombines TRBV7-9 with TRBJ1-4. The CDR3 spans 12 residues. CDR1 and CDR2 (germline): SEHNR, FQNEAQ (reference sequence). CDR3 protein: CASSLEGINSFF.

The V and J genes are TRBV5-4 and TRBJ2-1; TCRdb indicates TRBD2, and absent DNA this call remains unverified. Germline V lookup: CDR1 SGHNT, CDR2 YYREEE (reference sequence). The CDR3 length is 17 residues. CDR3 residues: CASSLWGGTGGWDEQFF.

The chain uses TRBV7-7 and TRBJ2-1; TCRdb picks TRBD1, but there is no DNA to check that call. The CDR3 covers 14 residues. The germline CDR1 and CDR2 sequences are SSHAT and FNYEAQ (reference sequence). Here the CDR3 reads CASSHNGRSNEQFF.

This sequence joins TRBV15 and TRBJ2-4. The CDR3 is 15 amino acids. Germline values: CDR1 LNHNV, CDR2 YYDKDF (reference sequence). The CDR3 protein is CATSRDVTAKNIQYF.

The chain carries TRBV12-3 or TRBV12-4 and TRBJ1-2; TCRdb names TRBD1, which stays unverified in the absence of DNA. The CDR3 has 16 residues. CDR3 protein: CASSFRGRLTNYGYTF.

The chain uses TRBV7-9 and TRBJ2-5. The CDR3 spans 15 residues. CDR1 is SEHNR, CDR2 FQNEAQ, per germline (reference sequence). The CDR3 here is CASSLVAGNQETQYF. Combining the CDR3 with reference TRBV7-9 and TRBJ2-5 gives the whole variable domain DTGVSQNPRHKITKRGQNVTFRCDPISEHNRLYWYRQTLGQGPEFLTYFQNEAQLEKSRLLSDRFSAERPKGSFSTLEIQRTEQGDSAMYLCASSLVAGNQETQYFGPGTRLLVL.

The chain has TRBV29-1 and TRBJ2-7; the TCRdb D gene call, TRBD1, has no DNA to confirm it. The CDR3 has 13 amino acids. Per germline, CDR1 SQVTM and CDR2 ANQGSEA. The CDR3 loop is CSVSGTGVYEQYF.

This rearrangement joins TRBV14 to TRBJ2-1. This CDR3 is built from 15 residues. CDR1 and CDR2 from the germline V gene are SGHDN and FVKESK. The CDR3: CASSQVEQYYNEQFF.